This T cell receptor beta chain was retrieved from a study of CD8 T cell repertoires and HIV-1 epitope variants. Study-level background: Separate wells received one of Twenty-five Gag or Nef variant peptides.

This table comes from immunoSEQ multiplex PCR, and its TCRdb copy is limited to in-frame clones, with some not included. The sample holds 4,000 to 6,000 clones, approximately 67% seen once. Germline assignment: CDR1 MNHNS and CDR2 SASEGT. The V and J ends lost 0 bases and 7 bases respectively, with 19 bases between them. The CDR3 covers 18 residues. In its sample, this clone was seen a few times. The antigen is undetermined. This TCR was recovered from a male donor with HIV. The source material was cultured CD8+ T cells derived from PBMCs. The chain has TRBV6-1 and TRBJ2-6, with D possibly matching TRBD1 (6 bases). DNA of the CDR3: TGTGCCAGCAGTGAAGCGACGAGGGTGACAGGCACTGCCAACGTCCTGACTTTC. This encodes CASSEATRVTGTANVLTF.